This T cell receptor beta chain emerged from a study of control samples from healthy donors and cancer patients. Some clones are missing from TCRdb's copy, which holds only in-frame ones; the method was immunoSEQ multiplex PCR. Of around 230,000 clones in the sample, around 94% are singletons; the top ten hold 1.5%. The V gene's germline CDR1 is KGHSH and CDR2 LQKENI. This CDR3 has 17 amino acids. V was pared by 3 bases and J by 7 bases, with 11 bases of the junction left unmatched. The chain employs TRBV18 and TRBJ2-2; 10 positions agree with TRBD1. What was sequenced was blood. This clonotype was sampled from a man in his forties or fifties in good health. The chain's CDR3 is CASSPLFPGQGIGELFF. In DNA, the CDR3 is TGTGCCAGCTCACCTTTATTTCCGGGACAGGGGATCGGGGAGCTGTTTTTT.